This T cell receptor (beta chain) was profiled in a study of T-cell reconstitution after alpha-beta-depleted transplantation in children. It was with unique molecular identifiers that the TCRbeta library was prepared. A single record per CDR3 protein comes from TCRdb applying MiXCR to the PCR reads. The repertoire holds 200,000 to 300,000 distinct CDR3 sequences, with around 12% as singletons. Germline V gene sequence: CDR1 LGHDT, CDR2 YNNKEL (reference sequence). The CDR3 spans 14 residues. V was trimmed by 0 bases and J by 7 bases, leaving 10 bases between them. This clonotype was seen repeatedly, ten times or more.

The sequenced sample was PBMCs from the stem cell graft donor, obtained from the stem cell graft. The chain employs TRBV3-1 and TRBJ1-5; D not resolved. This TCR came from a human donor who donated a stem cell graft to a child with acute lymphoblastic leukemia. The CDR3: CASSQDTEGQPQHF. Written as DNA, the CDR3 is TGTGCCAGCAGCCAAGATACGGAAGGCCAGCCCCAGCATTTT. Drawing the rest from reference TRBV3-1 and TRBJ1-5, the complete variable domain is DTAVSQTPKYLVTQMGNDKSIKCEQNLGHDTMYWYKQDSKKFLKIMFSYNNKELIINETVPNRFSPKSPDKAHLNLHINSLELGDSAVYFCASSQDTEGQPQHFGDGTRLSIL.